This is a list of T cell receptor beta chains from one sample in a study of T cell repertoires in cytomegalovirus infection. Their antigens are not known. TCRdb redid the calling of the reads with MiXCR, one entry per CDR3 protein. The sample includes some 920,000 distinct CDR3 sequences, under 40% seen only once; the top ten take 10% to 15%. The sequencing here drew on cultured CD8+ T cells from PBMCs, taken from culture after CMV antigen stimulation. The source of these receptors is a human donor in good health (CMV status not recorded). Some clones in this sample may be carry-over from other donors' samples. Each CDR3 is given with its conserved first and last residue. A D gene is named only where the DNA matches it firmly. A clone size is listed for some rows: how often the clone was seen (once, few, many), or a class if it is expanded.

clone size	D gene	J gene	V gene	CDR3 protein	CDR3 DNA
few	TRBD1	TRBJ2-5	TRBV12-3/TRBV12-4	CASSLSTGESETQYF	TGTGCCAGCAGTTTATCGACAGGGGAGTCAGAGACCCAGTACTTC
NA	TRBD1	TRBJ2-7	TRBV7-9	CASSSHIKGQGGSYEQYF	TGTGCCAGCAGCAGCCACATAAAGGGACAGGGGGGATCCTACGAGCAGTACTTC
NA	NA	TRBJ1-5	TRBV4-1	CASSQETTASNQPQHF	TGCGCCAGCAGCCAAGAAACGACAGCTAGCAATCAGCCCCAGCATTTT
few	NA	TRBJ2-1	TRBV25-1	CASSDPRGSEFF	TGTGCCAGCAGTGACCCGAGGGGATCGGAGTTCTTC
NA	NA	TRBJ1-2	TRBV6-6	CASSQTDYGYTF	TGTGCCAGCAGTCAGACAGATTATGGCTACACCTTC
few	NA	TRBJ2-5	TRBV5-4	CASSHGTKGGETQYF	TGTGCCAGCAGCCACGGGACCAAAGGTGGGGAGACCCAGTACTTC
few	TRBD1	TRBJ1-6	TRBV6-2/TRBV6-3	CASSRDSKNSPLHF	TGTGCCAGCAGTCGGGACAGTAAGAATTCACCCCTCCACTTT
NA	NA	TRBJ2-5	TRBV27	CASSLSDSGGETQYF	TGTGCCAGCAGTTTATCGGATAGCGGAGGGGAGACCCAGTACTTC
NA	NA	TRBJ2-1	TRBV6-4	CASSAAASSSYNEQFF	TGTGCCAGCAGTGCAGCGGCCTCGAGCTCCTACAATGAGCAGTTCTTC
few	NA	TRBJ1-5	TRBV6-1	CASIGGGVWQPQHF	TGTGCCAGCATAGGGGGAGGTGTTTGGCAGCCCCAGCATTTT
NA	NA	TRBJ1-4	TRBV6-1	CASSETYRVTNEKLFF	TGTGCCAGCAGTGAAACCTACAGGGTTACTAATGAAAAACTGTTTTTT
NA	NA	TRBJ1-2	TRBV19	CASTSRGRNYGYTF	TGTGCCAGTACCTCGAGGGGGAGGAACTATGGCTACACCTTC
NA	NA	TRBJ2-2	TRBV6-2/TRBV6-3	CASSHWDGATGELFF	TGTGCCAGCAGTCACTGGGACGGTGCGACCGGGGAGCTGTTTTTT
NA	NA	TRBJ2-1	TRBV29-1	CSVEGMTRDSYNEQFF	TGCAGCGTTGAGGGGATGACAAGGGACTCCTACAATGAGCAGTTCTTC
NA	NA	TRBJ1-1	TRBV15	CALGETGDTEAFF	TGCGCCCTCGGGGAAACGGGGGACACTGAAGCTTTCTTT
NA	TRBD2	TRBJ2-1	TRBV24-1	CATSDDGTSGGYSYDEQFF	TGTGCCACCAGTGACGATGGGACTAGCGGGGGGTACAGCTACGATGAGCAGTTCTTC
once	TRBD1	TRBJ1-5	TRBV23-1	CASKGAGDSNQPQHF	TGCGCCAGCAAGGGGGCGGGTGATAGCAATCAGCCCCAGCATTTT
NA	NA	TRBJ2-4	TRBV12-3/TRBV12-4	CASSPWTESAKNIQYF	TGTGCCAGCAGTCCCTGGACAGAGTCTGCCAAAAACATTCAGTACTTC
NA	NA	TRBJ2-7	TRBV5-1	CASRSLSGTPSYEQYF	TGCGCCAGCAGATCTCTTTCCGGGACGCCCTCCTACGAGCAGTACTTC
NA	TRBD1	TRBJ1-1	TRBV19	CASSIPQGDWTEAFF	TGTGCCAGTAGTATCCCACAGGGGGACTGGACTGAAGCTTTCTTT
NA	NA	TRBJ1-2	TRBV5-6	CASSSGPSRGYTF	TGTGCCAGCAGCTCCGGGCCAAGTCGCGGCTACACCTTC
few	NA	TRBJ2-1	TRBV12-3/TRBV12-4	CATMTESSYNEQFF	TGTGCCACCATGACGGAAAGCTCCTACAATGAGCAGTTCTTC
few	NA	TRBJ2-2	TRBV5-6	CASSLAVGIGELFF	TGTGCCAGCAGCTTGGCCGTAGGGATAGGGGAGCTGTTTTTT
NA	NA	TRBJ1-1	TRBV5-5	CASARGVNTEAFF	TGTGCCAGCGCCCGTGGCGTGAACACTGAAGCTTTCTTT
once	TRBD1	TRBJ2-7	TRBV2	CASTHGGQGFYEQYF	TGTGCCAGTACCCACGGCGGACAGGGATTCTACGAACAGTACTTC
NA	TRBD1	TRBJ2-2	TRBV7-1	CASSSPGTGVTGELFF	TGTGCCAGCAGCTCCCCCGGGACAGGGGTAACCGGGGAGCTGTTTTTT
few	NA	TRBJ2-5	TRBV27	CASSTRTAYQETQYF	TGTGCCAGCAGTACGCGGACAGCGTACCAAGAGACCCAGTACTTC